Below, 14 T cell receptor beta chains from the same sample are listed, as sequenced in a study of T cells in Graves' hyperthyroidism and ophthalmopathy. Template material for amplifying TCR beta CDR3 regions consisted of RNA transcripts. Researchers ran a first-round RT-PCR on the TCR CDR3 using the HTBI primer set. TCRdb re-called the multiplex PCR reads with MiXCR, one entry per CDR3 protein. Of approximately 600,000 distinct CDR3 sequences in the sample, roughly 14% were seen once. The sequenced sample consisted of blood. Every receptor here comes from a middle-aged woman with Graves' ophthalmopathy.

This clonotype was recorded at least ten times. J is TRBJ2-5 and V is TRBV6-1; 8 bases align to TRBD1. There are 13 residues in the CDR3. V gave up 4 bases and J gave up 5 bases; unmatched junction bases: 3. Germline lookup yields CDR1 MNHNS and CDR2 SASEGT. The CDR3 reads CASSGTGYETQYF. DNA for the CDR3: TGTGCCAGCAGTGGGACAGGGTACGAGACCCAGTACTTC.

This clonotype was recorded at least ten times. This chain uses TRBV11-2 with TRBJ1-3, with TRBD1 matching over 7 bases. V trimming: 4 bases; J trimming: 1 base; junction bases outside the gene matches: 1. This CDR3 spans 14 amino acids. Germline-derived CDR1 and CDR2 are SGHAT and FQNNGV. CDR3 coding DNA: TGTGCCAGCAGCTCGACAGGGTCTGGAAACACCATATATTTT. Its translation: CASSSTGSGNTIYF.

Many counts were recorded for this clonotype. V gene TRBV3-1 combines with J gene TRBJ1-5; weak D call: TRBD1 (5 bases). This CDR3 spans 15 amino acids. Germline V lookup: CDR1 LGHDT, CDR2 YNNKEL (reference sequence). The V end was cut by 1 base, the J end by 3 bases, with 10 bases between. The DNA of the CDR3 is TGTGCCAGCAGCCAAGTCGACAGAATCAATCAGCCCCAGCATTTT. It yields the protein CASSQVDRINQPQHF.

The sample holds many counts of this clonotype. This sequence joins TRBV6-5 and TRBJ1-6; D is unresolved. V lost 2 bases, J lost 0 bases, and 14 bases lay in between. There are 18 residues in the CDR3. CDR1 MNHEY and CDR2 SVGAGI come from the germline V gene. The DNA for the CDR3 is TGTGCCAGCAGTTACCCTGATGGGTTTAGCTCCTATAATTCACCCCTCCACTTT. Amino acid sequence: CASSYPDGFSSYNSPLHF.

This chain uses TRBV29-1 with TRBJ1-1; 8 nucleotides line up with TRBD1. V lost 4 bases, J lost 3 bases, and 4 bases stayed unmatched. Germline V gives CDR1 SQVTM, CDR2 ANQGSEA. The CDR3 is 13 residues long. CDR3 DNA sequence: TGCAGCGTTGTGACAGGGGAGTACACTGAAGCTTTCTTT. It codes for CSVVTGEYTEAFF. Variable domain in full (rest from reference TRBV29-1 and TRBJ1-1): SAVISQKPSRDICQRGTSLTIQCQVDSQVTMMFWYRQQPGQSLTLIATANQGSEATYESGFVIDKFPISRPNLTFSTLTVSNMSPEDSSIYLCSVVTGEYTEAFFGQGTRLTVV.

This clonotype was seen at least ten times. The V and J genes are TRBV6-2 or TRBV6-3 and TRBJ2-7; 11 bases are a match to TRBD2. CDR3 size: 16 residues. CDR1 is MNHEY, CDR2 SVGEGT, per germline. J lost 2 bases, V lost 5 bases, and 8 bases had no gene match. CDR3 residues: CASSPGTSGGAYEQYF. The DNA for the CDR3 is TGTGCCAGCAGTCCCGGGACTAGCGGAGGGGCCTACGAGCAGTACTTC.

The table lists this clonotype with many counts. The chain has TRBV12-3 or TRBV12-4 and TRBJ2-7, with 10 bases matching TRBD2. Trimming removed 2 bases from V and 2 bases from J; junction bases left unmatched: 3. This CDR3 has 15 residues. The CDR3 DNA follows: TGTGCCAGCAGTTTAAGTACTAGCGGGGCCTACGAGCAGTACTTC. Its translation is CASSLSTSGAYEQYF.

Ten or more counts support this clonotype. The chain employs TRBV6-5 and TRBJ1-2; the D is unclear. The germline CDR1 and CDR2 sequences are MNHEY and SVGAGI. Trimming stripped 0 bases from V and 4 bases from J, with 9 bases between. The CDR3 is 14 residues long. CDR3 sequence: CASSYSAAFYGYTF. In DNA form, the CDR3 reads TGTGCCAGCAGTTACTCGGCAGCTTTCTATGGCTACACCTTC.

J is TRBJ1-5 and V is TRBV6-1, with D unclear. The germline V gene encodes CDR1 MNHNS and CDR2 SASEGT. CDR3 length equals 16 residues. Trimming cost V 6 bases and J 0 bases, with 15 bases left between them. CDR3 sequence reads: CASSLRRPYSNQPQHF. The DNA of the CDR3 is TGTGCCAGCAGCCTACGGAGGCCTTATAGCAATCAGCCCCAGCATTTT.

This clonotype was counted at least ten times. The chain recombines TRBV14 with TRBJ1-2; no clear D gene. There are 12 residues in the CDR3. V lost 1 base to trimming and J lost 7 bases, with 7 bases between them. The germline V gene has CDR1 SGHDN and CDR2 FVKESK. CDR3 residues: CASSQAGSGYTF. CDR3 nucleotides: TGTGCCAGCAGCCAAGCGGGATCTGGCTACACCTTC.

This clonotype was counted many times. V and J are TRBV12-5 and TRBJ2-5; D call uncertain. CDR1 and CDR2 (germline): LGHNT, FRNRAP. V was pared by 6 bases and J by 5 bases, with 13 bases between. CDR3 length: 13 residues. CDR3 bases: TGTGCTAGTGGCACAACCCTCCGGGAGACCCAGTACTTC. Protein product: CASGTTLRETQYF.

This clonotype was seen many times. This sequence joins TRBV6-1 and TRBJ2-2, with no clear D. The CDR3 runs to 16 residues. Per the germline V gene, CDR1 is MNHNS and CDR2 is SASEGT. V shed 8 bases and J shed 0 bases, with 16 bases lying between them. The CDR3 nucleotides are TGTGCCAGCTTTCGGGTTAGCTGGACGAACACCGGGGAGCTGTTTTTT. Translated, it gives CASFRVSWTNTGELFF.

Ten or more counts support this clonotype. The V and J genes are TRBV15 and TRBJ2-7; 12 bases match TRBD2. CDR1 is LNHNV and CDR2 is YYDKDF in the germline V gene (reference sequence). This CDR3 spans 15 amino acids. V shed 1 base, J shed 7 bases, and the junction held 5 bases outside the gene matches. This chain's CDR3 is CATSRGTSGIGEQYF. Here the CDR3 DNA reads TGTGCCACCAGCAGAGGGACTAGCGGGATCGGGGAGCAGTACTTC.

This clonotype showed up many times. This rearrangement joins TRBV13 to TRBJ2-2; no definite D call. The V end lost 5 bases, the J end lost 7 bases, and 11 bases lay between the germline ends. CDR3 length equals 13 residues. CDR1 PRHDT and CDR2 FYEKMQ come from the germline V gene (reference sequence). CDR3 protein: CASSRIQGGELFF. The CDR3 nucleotides read TGTGCCAGCAGCCGCATCCAAGGCGGGGAGCTGTTTTTT.